The 8 T cell receptor beta chains in this list originate from one sample, sequenced in a study of blood T cell repertoires in COVID-19. Clones were sequenced by immunoSEQ multiplex PCR, and TCRdb holds only the in-frame ones, with some missing. The table records 36,000 or so clones, just over 90% of them present only once. The specimen was peripheral blood. Receptors originate from a human donor in a cohort sampled during active COVID-19.

The chain employs TRBV6-6 and TRBJ2-1, with TRBD2 matching 8 bases. Trimming at V came to 2 bases and at J to 8 bases, leaving 5 bases not matched to a gene. The germline V gene encodes CDR1 MNHNY and CDR2 SVGAGI (reference sequence). This CDR3 has 14 amino acids. The CDR3 DNA is TGTGCCAGCAGTTACGCGGGAGGACTCTATGAGCAGTTCTTC. Translation: CASSYAGGLYEQFF.

This chain uses TRBV7-9 with TRBJ2-1, with 9 bases identical to TRBD2. Trimming removed 5 bases from V and 6 bases from J; junction bases left unmatched: 5. Per the germline V gene, CDR1 is SEHNR and CDR2 is FQNEAQ (reference sequence). This CDR3 spans 14 amino acids. The CDR3 nucleotides are TGTGCCAGCAGCCAAGCGGGAGGAGGCAATGAGCAGTTCTTC. Its protein product is CASSQAGGGNEQFF.

The V gene is TRBV25-1, the J gene TRBJ2-7, with 9 bases identical to TRBD1. Germline loops: CDR1 MGHDK, CDR2 SYGVNS. V dropped 4 bases and J dropped 3; count of bases not matched to a gene: 7. CDR3 size: 15 residues. The CDR3: CASSGIRDRVYEQYF. In DNA, the CDR3 is TGTGCCAGCAGTGGGATCCGGGACAGGGTCTACGAGCAGTACTTC.

V and J are TRBV5-1 and TRBJ2-3; 9 bases match TRBD1. Germline V gene data show CDR1 as SGHRS and CDR2 as YFSETQ. Trimming removed 1 base from V and 6 bases from J; junction bases left unmatched: 3. CDR3 length equals 14 residues. Written as DNA, the CDR3 is TGCGCCAGCAGCTTGTCAACAGGGGGCGATACGCAGTATTTT. Protein sequence: CASSLSTGGDTQYF.

Comment on this clone: The junction does not match germline at one end; this may be a read error. The V gene is TRBV28, the J gene TRBJ2-7, with D possibly TRBD1 on 6 matching bases. The CDR3 contains 11 residues. Germline V gene lookup returns CDR1 MDHEN and CDR2 SYDVKM. The CDR3 protein is CASRSTGIPHF. In DNA, the CDR3 is TGTGCCAGCAGAAGCACAGGGATACCCCACTTC.

This clone was seen a few times. This chain's CDR3 is CATSGEGSTDTQYF. CDR3 DNA: TGTGCCACTAGCGGGGAGGGAAGCACAGATACGCAGTATTTT. J is TRBJ2-3 and V is TRBV7-9; 9 bases match TRBD2. Trimming removed 10 bases from V and 0 bases from J; junction bases left unmatched: 5. Germline CDR1 and CDR2: SEHNR and FQNEAQ (reference sequence). This CDR3 contains 14 residues.

This chain uses TRBV15 with TRBJ1-6; 9 bases map to TRBD1. The CDR3 has 14 residues. Trimming at V came to 5 bases and at J to 9 bases, leaving 5 bases not matched to a gene. CDR1 is LNHNV, CDR2 YYDKDF, per germline (reference sequence). Here the CDR3 reads CATSLRQGGSPLHF. The CDR3 coding sequence is TGTGCCACCAGCTTGAGACAGGGGGGTTCACCCCTCCACTTT.

The genes are TRBV28 and TRBJ1-3; the match to TRBD1 covers 10 bases. CDR3 size: 16 residues. Unmatched junction bases numbered 8, after V lost 5 bases and J lost 4 bases. Germline V gives CDR1 MDHEN, CDR2 SYDVKM. CDR3: CASSDIRQGAGNTIYF. The DNA of the CDR3 is TGTGCCAGCAGTGACATTAGACAGGGGGCCGGAAACACCATATATTTT.